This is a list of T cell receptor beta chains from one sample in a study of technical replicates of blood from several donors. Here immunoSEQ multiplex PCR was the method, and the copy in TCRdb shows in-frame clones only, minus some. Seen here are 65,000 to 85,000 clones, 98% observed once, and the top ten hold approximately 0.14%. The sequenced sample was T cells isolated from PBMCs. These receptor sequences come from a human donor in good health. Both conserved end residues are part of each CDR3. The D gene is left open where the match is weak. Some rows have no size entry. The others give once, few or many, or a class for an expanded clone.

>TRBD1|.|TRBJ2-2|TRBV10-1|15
TGCGCCAGCAGCGACAGGGTCGGTTACACCGGGGAGCTGTTTTTT
CASSDRVGYTGELFF
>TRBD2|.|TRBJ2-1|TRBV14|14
TGTGCCAGCACGGTAGCGGGGAGCTACAATGAGCAGTTCTTC
CASTVAGSYNEQFF
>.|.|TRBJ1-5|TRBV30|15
TGTGCCTGGACCCCCGCGGGCCGTAGCAATCAGCCCCAGCATTTT
CAWTPAGRSNQPQHF
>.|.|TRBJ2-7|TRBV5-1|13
TGCGCCAGCAGCTTAGGAGGGCCCTACGAGCAGTACTTC
CASSLGGPYEQYF
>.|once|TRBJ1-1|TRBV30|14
TGTGCCTGGAGCTCCCCTGCGGGGGACACTGAAGCTTTCTTT
CAWSSPAGDTEAFF
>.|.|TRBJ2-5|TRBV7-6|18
TGTGCCAGCAGCTTAACCCCCGGGGTCGGGGTTAGGCAAGAGACCCAGTACTTC
CASSLTPGVGVRQETQYF
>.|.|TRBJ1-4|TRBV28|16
TGTGCCAGCAGTTTATGGGGAGGTTCCCCCAATGAAAAACTGTTTTTT
CASSLWGGSPNEKLFF
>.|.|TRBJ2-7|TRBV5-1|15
TGCGCCAGCAGCGGGGACACCAGACGACCCTACGAGCAGTACTTC
CASSGDTRRPYEQYF
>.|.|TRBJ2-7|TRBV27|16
TGTGCCAGCAGTCCCATTGCAGGGTTAGGGTCCTACGAGCAGTACTTC
CASSPIAGLGSYEQYF
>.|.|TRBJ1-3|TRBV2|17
TGTGCCAGCAGTGAAAGTTGGGCTTTTTACACTGGAAACACCATATATTTT
CASSESWAFYTGNTIYF
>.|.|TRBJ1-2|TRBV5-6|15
TGTGCCAGCAGCTTGCTCACAGGGACTAACTATGGCTACACCTTC
CASSLLTGTNYGYTF
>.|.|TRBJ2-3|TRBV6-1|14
TGTGCCAGCAGTGAAGGGGGGGGCACAGATACGCAGTATTTT
CASSEGGGTDTQYF
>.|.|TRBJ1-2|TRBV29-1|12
TGCAGCGTTGACGCCAGCCCCGGGGGCTACACCTTC
CSVDASPGGYTF
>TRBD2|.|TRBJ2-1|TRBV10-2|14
TGCGCCAGCAGTGACCGCGGGACTAGCGGTACTGAGTTCTTC
CASSDRGTSGTEFF
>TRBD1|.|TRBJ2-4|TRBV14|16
TGTGCCAGCAGCGGACTGGACCCAGACAGGGACCACATTCAGTACTTC
CASSGLDPDRDHIQYF
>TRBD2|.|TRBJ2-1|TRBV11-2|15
TGTGCCAGCAGCCTACTGGGACTAGATTCTAATGAGCAGTTCTTC
CASSLLGLDSNEQFF
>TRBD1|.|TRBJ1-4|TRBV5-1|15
TGCGCCAGCAGCGGAACAGGGGGCTCTTTTGAAAAACTGTTTTTT
CASSGTGGSFEKLFF
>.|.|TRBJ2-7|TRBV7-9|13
TGTGCCAGCAGCACATCAAACAGGGAAGAGCAGTACTTC
CASSTSNREEQYF
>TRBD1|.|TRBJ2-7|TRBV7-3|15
TGTGCCAGCAGCCCGGGGACAGGGGGAGGCTACGAGCAGTACTTC
CASSPGTGGGYEQYF
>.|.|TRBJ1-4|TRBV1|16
TGCACCAGCAGCCAAGATGGGGGGGGGAGTAATGAAAAACTGTTTTTT
CTSSQDGGGSNEKLFF
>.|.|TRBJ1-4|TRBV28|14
TGTGCCAGCAGTTCCGCACAGGCGGAGGAAAAACTGTTTTTT
CASSSAQAEEKLFF
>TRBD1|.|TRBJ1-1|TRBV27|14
TGTGCCAGCCAGGACAGGGAGGGAAGCACTGAAGCTTTCTTT
CASQDREGSTEAFF
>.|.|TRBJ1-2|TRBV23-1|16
TGCGCCAGCAGTCAACAGGACGGACTTGGCGGCTATGGCTACACCTTC
CASSQQDGLGGYGYTF
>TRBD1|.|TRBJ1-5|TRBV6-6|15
TGTGCCAGCAGCCCCGGGACAGGGGGCAATCAGCCCCAGCATTTT
CASSPGTGGNQPQHF
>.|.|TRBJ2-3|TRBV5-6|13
TGTGCCAGCAGCTTCGGTTCTATAGATACGCAGTATTTT
CASSFGSIDTQYF
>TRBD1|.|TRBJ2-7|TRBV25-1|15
TGTGCCAGCAGTGAACGGGACAGCCCCTCCTACGAGCAGTACTTC
CASSERDSPSYEQYF
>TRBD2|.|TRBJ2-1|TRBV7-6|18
TGTGCCAGCAGCTTAGTTGCTAGCGGGGGTGGCTCCTACAATGAGCAGTTCTTC
CASSLVASGGGSYNEQFF
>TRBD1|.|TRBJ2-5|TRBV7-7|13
TGTGCTAGCAGCTTATACAGGGGCGAGACCCAGTACTTC
CASSLYRGETQYF
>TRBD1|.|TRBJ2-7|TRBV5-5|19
TGTGCCAGCAGCACCACCAACGTGGGACAGGGGGCCAAGCACAACGAGCAGTACTTC
CASSTTNVGQGAKHNEQYF
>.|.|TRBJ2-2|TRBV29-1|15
TGCAGCGTCCGAACAGGGGGGGTGAACACCGGGGAGCTGTTTTTT
CSVRTGGVNTGELFF
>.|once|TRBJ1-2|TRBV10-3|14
TGTGCCATCAGGGAATTTGACAGGCCGGATGGCTACACCTTC
CAIREFDRPDGYTF
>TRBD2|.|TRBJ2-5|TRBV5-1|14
TGCGCCAGCAGTTCTGGACTAGTAAAAGAGACCCAGTACTTC
CASSSGLVKETQYF
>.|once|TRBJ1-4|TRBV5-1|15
TGCGCCAGCAGCCGCAACAGGGACATCGGTGAAAAACTGTTTTTT
CASSRNRDIGEKLFF
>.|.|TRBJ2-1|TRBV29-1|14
TGCAGCGTAATCATGGGGGCCCAATACAATGAGCAGTTCTTC
CSVIMGAQYNEQFF
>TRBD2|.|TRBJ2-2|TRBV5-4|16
TGTGCCAGCGGGGTCGTCGGGGGGGCCCGTGGCGGGGAGCTGTTTTTT
CASGVVGGARGGELFF
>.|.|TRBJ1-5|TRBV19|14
TGTGCCAGTAGTGGGCAGGGTGGCAATCAGCCCCAGCATTTT
CASSGQGGNQPQHF
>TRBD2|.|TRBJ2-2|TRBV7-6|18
TGTGCCAGCAGCGACCCCAAAGCGGGAGGGCGTGGCACCGGGGAGCTGTTTTTT
CASSDPKAGGRGTGELFF
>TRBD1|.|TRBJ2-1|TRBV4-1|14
TGCGCCAGCAGCCAAGATCTAGATGTCGCAGGGGGGTTCTTC
CASSQDLDVAGGFF